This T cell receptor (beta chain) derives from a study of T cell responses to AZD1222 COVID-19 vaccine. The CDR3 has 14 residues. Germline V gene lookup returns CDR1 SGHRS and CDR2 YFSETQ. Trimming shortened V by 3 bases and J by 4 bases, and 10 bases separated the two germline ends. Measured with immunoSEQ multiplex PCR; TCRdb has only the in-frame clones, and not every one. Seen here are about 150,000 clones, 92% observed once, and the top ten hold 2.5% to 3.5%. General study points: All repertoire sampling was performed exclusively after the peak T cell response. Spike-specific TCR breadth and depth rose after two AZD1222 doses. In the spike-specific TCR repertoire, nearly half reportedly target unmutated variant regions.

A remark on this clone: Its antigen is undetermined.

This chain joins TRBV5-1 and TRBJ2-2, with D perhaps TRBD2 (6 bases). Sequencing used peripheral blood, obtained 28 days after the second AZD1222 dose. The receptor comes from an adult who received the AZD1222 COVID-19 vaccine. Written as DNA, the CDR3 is TGCGCCAGCAGCTCGGGGGAGGTCACCGGGGAGCTGTTTTTT. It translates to CASSSGEVTGELFF.